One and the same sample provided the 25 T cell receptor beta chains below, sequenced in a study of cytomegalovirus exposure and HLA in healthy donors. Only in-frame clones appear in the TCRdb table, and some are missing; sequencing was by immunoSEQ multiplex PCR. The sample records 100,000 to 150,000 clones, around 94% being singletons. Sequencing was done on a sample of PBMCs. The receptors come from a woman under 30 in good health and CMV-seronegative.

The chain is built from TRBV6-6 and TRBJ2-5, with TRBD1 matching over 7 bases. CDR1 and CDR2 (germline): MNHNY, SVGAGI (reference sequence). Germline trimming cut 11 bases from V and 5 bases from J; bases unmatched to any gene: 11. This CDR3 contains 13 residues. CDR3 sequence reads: CACWDSLRETQYF. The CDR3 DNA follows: TGTGCCTGCTGGGACAGTCTTCGGGAGACCCAGTACTTC.

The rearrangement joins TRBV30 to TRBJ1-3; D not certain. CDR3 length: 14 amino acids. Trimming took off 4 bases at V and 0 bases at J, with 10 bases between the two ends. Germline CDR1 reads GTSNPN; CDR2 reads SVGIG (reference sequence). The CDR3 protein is CAWKEQISGNTIYF. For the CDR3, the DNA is TGTGCCTGGAAAGAACAGATCTCTGGAAACACCATATATTTT.

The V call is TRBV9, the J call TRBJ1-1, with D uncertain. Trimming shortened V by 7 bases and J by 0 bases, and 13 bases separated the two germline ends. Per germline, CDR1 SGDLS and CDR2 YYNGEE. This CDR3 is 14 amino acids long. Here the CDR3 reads CASGDGEMNTEAFF. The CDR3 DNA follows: TGTGCCAGCGGAGACGGGGAAATGAACACTGAAGCTTTCTTT. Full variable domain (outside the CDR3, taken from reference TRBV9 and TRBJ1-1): DSGVTQTPKHLITATGQRVTLRCSPRSGDLSVYWYQQSLDQGLQFLIQYYNGEERAKGNILERFSAQQFPDLHSELNLSSLELGDSALYFCASGDGEMNTEAFFGQGTRLTVV.

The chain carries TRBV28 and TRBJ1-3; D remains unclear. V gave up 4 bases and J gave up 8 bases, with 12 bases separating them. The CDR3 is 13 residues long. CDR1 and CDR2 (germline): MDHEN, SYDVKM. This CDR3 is CASSSPHVDTIYF. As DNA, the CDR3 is TGTGCCAGCAGTTCCCCACATGTGGACACCATATATTTT.

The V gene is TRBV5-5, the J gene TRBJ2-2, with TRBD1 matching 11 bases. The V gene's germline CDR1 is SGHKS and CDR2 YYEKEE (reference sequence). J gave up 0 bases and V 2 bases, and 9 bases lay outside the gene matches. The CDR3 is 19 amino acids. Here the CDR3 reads CASSFPGTGGLSNTGELFF. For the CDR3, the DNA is TGTGCCAGCAGCTTCCCCGGGACAGGGGGACTATCGAACACCGGGGAGCTGTTTTTT.

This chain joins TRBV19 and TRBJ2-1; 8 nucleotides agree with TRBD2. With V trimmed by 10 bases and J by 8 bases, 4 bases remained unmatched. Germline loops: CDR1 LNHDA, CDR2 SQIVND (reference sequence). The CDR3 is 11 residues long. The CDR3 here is CATRGGYEQFF. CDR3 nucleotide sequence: TGTGCCACCCGGGGGGGTTATGAGCAGTTCTTC.

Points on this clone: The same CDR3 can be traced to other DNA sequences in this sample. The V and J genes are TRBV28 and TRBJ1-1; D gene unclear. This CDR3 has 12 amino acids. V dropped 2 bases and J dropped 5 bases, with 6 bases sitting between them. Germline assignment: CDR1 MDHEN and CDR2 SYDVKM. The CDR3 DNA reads TGTGCCAGCAGTTTAAGAGGGACTGAAGCTTTCTTT. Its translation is CASSLRGTEAFF.

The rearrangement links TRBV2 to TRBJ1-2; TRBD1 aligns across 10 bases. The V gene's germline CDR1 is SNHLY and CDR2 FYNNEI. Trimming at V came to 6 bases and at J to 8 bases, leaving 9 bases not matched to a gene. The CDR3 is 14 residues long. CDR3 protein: CASRRQGAEAGYTF. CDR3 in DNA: TGTGCCAGCAGAAGACAGGGGGCGGAGGCCGGCTACACCTTC.

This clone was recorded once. The CDR3 nucleotides read TGTGCCAGCAGGGACATGGCGAGCCAGCCCCAGCATTTT. The encoded protein is CASRDMASQPQHF. The rearrangement uses TRBV28 and TRBJ1-5; maybe TRBD1 (5 bases). V dropped 6 bases and J dropped 7 bases, with 13 bases sitting between them. CDR3 length: 13 amino acids. CDR1 and CDR2 from the germline V gene are MDHEN and SYDVKM.

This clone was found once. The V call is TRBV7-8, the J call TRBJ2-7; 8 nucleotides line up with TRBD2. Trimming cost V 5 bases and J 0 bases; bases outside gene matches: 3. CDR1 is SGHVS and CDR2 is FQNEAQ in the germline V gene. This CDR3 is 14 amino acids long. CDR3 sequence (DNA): TGTGCCAGCAGCCGTAGCGGGGACTCCTACGAGCAGTACTTC. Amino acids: CASSRSGDSYEQYF.

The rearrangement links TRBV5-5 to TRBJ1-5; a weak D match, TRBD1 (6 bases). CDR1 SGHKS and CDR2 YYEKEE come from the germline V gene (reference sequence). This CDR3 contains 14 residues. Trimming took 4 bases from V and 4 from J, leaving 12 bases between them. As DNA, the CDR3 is TGTGCCAGCAGCCAGGGGTTGGGGAATCAGCCCCAGCATTTT. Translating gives CASSQGLGNQPQHF.

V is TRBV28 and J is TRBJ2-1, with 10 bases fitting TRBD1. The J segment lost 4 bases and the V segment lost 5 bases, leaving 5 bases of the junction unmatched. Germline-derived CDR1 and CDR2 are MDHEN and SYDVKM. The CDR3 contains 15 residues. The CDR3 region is CASSLGTGEYNEQFF. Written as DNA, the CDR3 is TGTGCCAGCAGTCTAGGGACAGGGGAATACAATGAGCAGTTCTTC.

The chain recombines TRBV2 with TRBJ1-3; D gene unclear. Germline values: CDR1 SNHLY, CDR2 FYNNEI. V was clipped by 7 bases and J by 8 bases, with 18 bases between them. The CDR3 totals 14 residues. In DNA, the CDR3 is TGTGCCAGCAACGGTGGTGGTCCTGCGGACACCATATATTTT. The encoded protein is CASNGGGPADTIYF. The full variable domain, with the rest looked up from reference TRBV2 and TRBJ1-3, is EPEVTQTPSHQVTQMGQEVILRCVPISNHLYFYWYRQILGQKVEFLVSFYNNEISEKSEIFDDQFSVERPDGSNFTLKIRSTKLEDSAMYFCASNGGGPADTIYFGEGSWLTVV.

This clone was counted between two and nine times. The DNA of the CDR3 is TGTGCCAGCAGCCAATCCACAGTTTCCACTGAAGCTTTCTTT. This gives the protein CASSQSTVSTEAFF. This rearrangement joins TRBV16 to TRBJ1-1, with unresolved D. V lost 0 bases to trimming and J lost 4 bases, with 9 bases between them. The CDR3 extends over 14 amino acids. The germline CDR1 and CDR2 sequences are KGHSY and FQNENV.

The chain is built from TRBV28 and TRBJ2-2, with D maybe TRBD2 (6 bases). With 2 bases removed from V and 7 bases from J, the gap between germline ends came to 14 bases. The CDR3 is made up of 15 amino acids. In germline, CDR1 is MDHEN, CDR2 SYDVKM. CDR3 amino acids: CASSLGRGKGGELFF. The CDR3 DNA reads TGTGCCAGCAGTTTAGGGCGGGGAAAAGGCGGGGAGCTGTTTTTT.

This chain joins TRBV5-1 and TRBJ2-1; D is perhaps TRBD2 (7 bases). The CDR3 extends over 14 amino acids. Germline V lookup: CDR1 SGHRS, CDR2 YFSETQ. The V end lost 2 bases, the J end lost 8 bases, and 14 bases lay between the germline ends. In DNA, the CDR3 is TGCGCCAGCAGCTTACTAGGGGGGAGGGATGAGCAGTTCTTC. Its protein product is CASSLLGGRDEQFF. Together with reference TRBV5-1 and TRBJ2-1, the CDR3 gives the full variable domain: KAGVTQTPRYLIKTRGQQVTLSCSPISGHRSVSWYQQTPGQGLQFLFEYFSETQRNKGNFPGRFSGRQFSNSRSEMNVSTLELGDSALYLCASSLLGGRDEQFFGPGTRLTVL.

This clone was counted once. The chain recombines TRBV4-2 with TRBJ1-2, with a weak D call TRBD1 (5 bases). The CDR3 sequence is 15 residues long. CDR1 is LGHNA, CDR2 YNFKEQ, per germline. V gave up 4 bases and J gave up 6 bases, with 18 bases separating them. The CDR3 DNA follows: TGTGCCAGCAGCCCTCGGCTCTCTTTAGGGGATGGCTACACCTTC. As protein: CASSPRLSLGDGYTF.

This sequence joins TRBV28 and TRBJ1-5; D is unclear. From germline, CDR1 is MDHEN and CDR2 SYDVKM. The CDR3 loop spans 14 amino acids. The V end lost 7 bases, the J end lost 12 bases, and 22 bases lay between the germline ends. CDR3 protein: CASTQYEQSMVQHF. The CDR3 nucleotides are TGTGCCAGCACCCAATATGAGCAATCAATGGTCCAGCATTTT.

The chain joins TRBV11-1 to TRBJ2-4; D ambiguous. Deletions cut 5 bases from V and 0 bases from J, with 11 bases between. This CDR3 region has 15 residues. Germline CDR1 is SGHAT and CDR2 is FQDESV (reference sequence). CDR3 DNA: TGTGCCAGCAGCCGCGTGAGTGGAGCCAAAAACATTCAGTACTTC. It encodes CASSRVSGAKNIQYF.

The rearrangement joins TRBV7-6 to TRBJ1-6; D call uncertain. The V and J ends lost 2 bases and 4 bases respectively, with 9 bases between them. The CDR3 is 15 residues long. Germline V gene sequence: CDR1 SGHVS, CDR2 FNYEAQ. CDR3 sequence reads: CASSLSQTYNSPLHF. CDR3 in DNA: TGTGCCAGCAGCTTATCCCAAACATATAATTCACCCCTCCACTTT. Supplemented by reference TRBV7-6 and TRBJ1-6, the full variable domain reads GAGVSQSPRYKVTKRGQDVALRCDPISGHVSLYWYRQALGQGPEFLTYFNYEAQQDKSGLPNDRFSAERPEGSISTLTIQRTEQRDSAMYRCASSLSQTYNSPLHFGNGTRLTVT.

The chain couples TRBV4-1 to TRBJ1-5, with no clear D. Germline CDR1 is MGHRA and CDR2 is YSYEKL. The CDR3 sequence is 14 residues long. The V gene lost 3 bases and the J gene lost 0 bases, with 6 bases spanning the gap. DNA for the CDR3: TGCGCCAGCAGCCACACAGATAGCAATCAGCCCCAGCATTTT. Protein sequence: CASSHTDSNQPQHF.

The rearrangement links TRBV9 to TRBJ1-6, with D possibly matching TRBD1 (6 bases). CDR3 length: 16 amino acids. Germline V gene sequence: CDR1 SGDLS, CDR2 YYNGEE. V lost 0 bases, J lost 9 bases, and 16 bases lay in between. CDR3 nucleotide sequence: TGTGCCAGCAGCGTAGGAGGAACAGGGAGGGCTTCACCCCTCCACTTT. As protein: CASSVGGTGRASPLHF.

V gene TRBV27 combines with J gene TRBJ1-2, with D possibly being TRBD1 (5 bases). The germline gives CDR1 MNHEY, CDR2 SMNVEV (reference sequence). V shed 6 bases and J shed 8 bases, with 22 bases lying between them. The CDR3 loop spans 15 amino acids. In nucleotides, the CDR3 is TGTGCCAGCAGGCGGGACGACGGGGTTTCAGGGGGCTACACCTTC. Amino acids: CASRRDDGVSGGYTF.

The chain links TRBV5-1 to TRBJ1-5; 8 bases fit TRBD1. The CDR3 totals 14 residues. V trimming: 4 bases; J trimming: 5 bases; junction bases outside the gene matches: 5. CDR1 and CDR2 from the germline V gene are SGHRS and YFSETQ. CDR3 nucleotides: TGCGCCAGCAGCACGACAGGGGTCGATCAGCCCCAGCATTTT. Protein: CASSTTGVDQPQHF.

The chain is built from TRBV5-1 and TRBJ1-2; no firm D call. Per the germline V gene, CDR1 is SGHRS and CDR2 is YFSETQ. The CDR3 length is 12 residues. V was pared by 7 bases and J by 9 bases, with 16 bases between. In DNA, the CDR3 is TGCGCCAGCCGCGCCCTGCGAGAGAGCTACACCTTC. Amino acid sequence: CASRALRESYTF.